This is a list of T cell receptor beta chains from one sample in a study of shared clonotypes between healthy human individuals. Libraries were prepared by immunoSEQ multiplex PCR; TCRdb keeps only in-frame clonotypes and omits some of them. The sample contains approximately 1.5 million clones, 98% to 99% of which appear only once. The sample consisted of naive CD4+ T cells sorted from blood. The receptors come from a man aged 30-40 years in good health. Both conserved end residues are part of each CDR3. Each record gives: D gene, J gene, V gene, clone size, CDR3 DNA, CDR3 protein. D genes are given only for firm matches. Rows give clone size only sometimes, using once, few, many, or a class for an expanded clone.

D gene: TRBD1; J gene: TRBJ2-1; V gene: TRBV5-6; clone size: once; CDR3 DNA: TGTGCCAGCAGCTTATGGGACAGGGTAAGGGGTGAGCAGTTCTTC; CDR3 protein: CASSLWDRVRGEQFF
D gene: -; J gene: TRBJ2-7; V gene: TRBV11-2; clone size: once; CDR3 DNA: TGTGCCAGCAGCTTATGGCGTGGGCAGTCCCGTCGCGAGCAGTACTTC; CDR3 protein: CASSLWRGQSRREQYF
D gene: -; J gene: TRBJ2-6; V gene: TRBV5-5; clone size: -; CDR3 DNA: TGTGCCAGCAGCTTGTGGGGAGGCGTAAACTCTGGGGCCAACGTCCTGACTTTC; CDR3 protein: CASSLWGGVNSGANVLTF
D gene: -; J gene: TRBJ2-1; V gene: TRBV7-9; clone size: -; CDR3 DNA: TGTGCCAGCAGCTACAGGGCCGTTAGGTACAATGAGCAGTTCTTC; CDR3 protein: CASSYRAVRYNEQFF
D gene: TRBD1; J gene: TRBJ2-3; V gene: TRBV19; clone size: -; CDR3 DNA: TGTGCCAGTAGTATGGGACAGGGTGAGGGAGATACGCAGTATTTT; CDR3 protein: CASSMGQGEGDTQYF
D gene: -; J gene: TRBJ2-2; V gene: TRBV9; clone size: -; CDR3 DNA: TGTGCCAGCAGCGTGTGGGGTGGGAACACCGGGGAGCTGTTTTTT; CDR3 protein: CASSVWGGNTGELFF
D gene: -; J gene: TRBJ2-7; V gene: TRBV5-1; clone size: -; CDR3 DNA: TGCGCCAGCAGCGTTTCGTTGAGCGGAGGGCCCTACGAGCAGTACTTC; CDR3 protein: CASSVSLSGGPYEQYF
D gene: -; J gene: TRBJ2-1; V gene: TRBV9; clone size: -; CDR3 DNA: TGTGCCAGCAGCGTAGTGGGGGGAGAGGAGTTCTTC; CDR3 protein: CASSVVGGEEFF
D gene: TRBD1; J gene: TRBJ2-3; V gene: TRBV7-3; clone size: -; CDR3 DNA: TGTGCCAGCAGCTGGACAGGGGTGAGCACAGATACGCAGTATTTT; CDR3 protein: CASSWTGVSTDTQYF
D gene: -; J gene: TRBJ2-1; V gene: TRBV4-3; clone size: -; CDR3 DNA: TGCGCCAGCAGCCCTACACTAGTTATCGTCAATGAGCAGTTCTTC; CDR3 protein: CASSPTLVIVNEQFF
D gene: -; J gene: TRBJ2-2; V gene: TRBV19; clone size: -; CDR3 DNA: TGTGCCAGCACTAAAATCGCGGCTAGTTTGGCCGGGGAGCTGTTTTTT; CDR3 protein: CASTKIAASLAGELFF
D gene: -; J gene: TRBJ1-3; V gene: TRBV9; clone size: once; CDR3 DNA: TGTGCCAGCAGCTCCGCGGGACACCTCTCTGGAAACACCATATATTTT; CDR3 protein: CASSSAGHLSGNTIYF
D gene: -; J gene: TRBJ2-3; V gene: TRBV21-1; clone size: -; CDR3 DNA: TGTGCCAGCAGCAAACGGCCAGGGCCAGATACGCAGTATTTT; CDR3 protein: CASSKRPGPDTQYF
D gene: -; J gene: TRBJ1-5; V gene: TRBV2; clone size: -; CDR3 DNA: TGTGCCAGCAGTATACAGCAAACAGGCAATCAGCCCCAGCATTTT; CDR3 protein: CASSIQQTGNQPQHF
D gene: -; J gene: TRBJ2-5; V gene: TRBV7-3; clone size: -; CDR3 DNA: TGTGCCAGCAGCTTAGGGACCCTCGAATCGACCCAGTACTTC; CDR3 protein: CASSLGTLESTQYF
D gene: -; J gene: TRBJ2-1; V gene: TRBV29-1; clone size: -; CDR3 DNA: TGCAGCGTTGAACCTGGGTCTGGGCACTACAATGAGCAGTTCTTC; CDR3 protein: CSVEPGSGHYNEQFF
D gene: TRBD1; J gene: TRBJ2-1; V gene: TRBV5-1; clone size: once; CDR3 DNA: TGCGCCAGCAGCTTGGAGGGGGGACAGGGGGCCCCCTCTATCCACAATGAGCAGTTCTTC; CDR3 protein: CASSLEGGQGAPSIHNEQFF
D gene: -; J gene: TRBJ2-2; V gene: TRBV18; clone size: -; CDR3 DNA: TGTGCCAGCTCACTTGTTCTAGGAGCGAACACCGGGGAGCTGTTTTTT; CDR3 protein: CASSLVLGANTGELFF
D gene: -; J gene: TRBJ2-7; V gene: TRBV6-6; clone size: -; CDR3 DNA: TGTGCCTCCCGGGAACAGAAGGTCCCCTCCTACGAGCAGTACTTC; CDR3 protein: CASREQKVPSYEQYF
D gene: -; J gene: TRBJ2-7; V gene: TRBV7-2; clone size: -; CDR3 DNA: TGTGCCAGCAGCTTAGCCCGACAGGTGTACTACGAGCAGTACTTC; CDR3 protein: CASSLARQVYYEQYF
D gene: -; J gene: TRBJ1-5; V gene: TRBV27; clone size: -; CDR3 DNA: TGTGCCAGCAGTTTGTACTCCGAGGGACAAGTAGTCAATCAGCCCCAGCATTTT; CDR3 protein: CASSLYSEGQVVNQPQHF
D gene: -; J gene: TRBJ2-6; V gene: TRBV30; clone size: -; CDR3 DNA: TGTGCCTGGAGTGGGGGCAAGGCGACTTTCTCTGGGGCCAACGTCCTGACTTTC; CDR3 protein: CAWSGGKATFSGANVLTF